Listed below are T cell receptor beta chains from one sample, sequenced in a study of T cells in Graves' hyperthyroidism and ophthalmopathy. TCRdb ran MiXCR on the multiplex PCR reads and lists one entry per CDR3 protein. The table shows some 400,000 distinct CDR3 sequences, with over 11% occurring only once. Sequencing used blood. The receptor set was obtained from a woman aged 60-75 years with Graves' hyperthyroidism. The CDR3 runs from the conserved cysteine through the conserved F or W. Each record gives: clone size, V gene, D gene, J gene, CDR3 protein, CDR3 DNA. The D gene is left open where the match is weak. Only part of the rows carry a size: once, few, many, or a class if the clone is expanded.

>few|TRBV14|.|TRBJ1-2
CASSQGHNYGYTF
TGTGCCAGCAGCCAGGGGCACAACTATGGCTACACCTTC
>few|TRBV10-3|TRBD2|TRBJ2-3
CAVTSQVGLAGEGGETDTQYF
TGTGCCGTCACGTCCCAAGTAGGACTAGCGGGAGAAGGTGGGGAAACAGATACGCAGTATTTT
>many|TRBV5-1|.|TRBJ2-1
CASRAGAGVRNEQFF
TGCGCCAGCAGAGCAGGGGCGGGAGTGAGAAATGAGCAGTTCTTC
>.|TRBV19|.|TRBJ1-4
CASTFNTATNEKLFF
TGTGCCAGTACCTTTAACACAGCAACTAATGAAAAACTGTTTTTT
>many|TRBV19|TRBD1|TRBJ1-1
CASTKQGAFPNTEAFF
TGTGCCAGTACGAAACAGGGGGCATTCCCGAACACTGAAGCTTTCTTT
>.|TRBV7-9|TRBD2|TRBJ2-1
CASSRPGLAGRNEQFF
TGTGCCAGCAGCCGTCCGGGACTAGCGGGTCGGAATGAGCAGTTCTTC
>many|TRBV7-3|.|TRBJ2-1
CASSPQAGEQFF
TGTGCCAGCAGCCCTCAGGCGGGGGAGCAGTTCTTC
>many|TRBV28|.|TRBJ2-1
CASRGGRYYNEQFF
TGTGCCAGCCGAGGCGGCAGGTACTACAATGAGCAGTTCTTC
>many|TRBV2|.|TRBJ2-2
CASSEISSTGELFF
TGTGCCAGCAGTGAGATTAGTAGCACCGGGGAGCTGTTTTTT
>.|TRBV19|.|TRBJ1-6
CASTSVGRGSPLHF
TGTGCCAGCACCTCGGTCGGGCGCGGCTCACCCCTCCACTTT
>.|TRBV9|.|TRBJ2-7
CASSARALEQYF
TGTGCCAGCAGCGCTCGTGCCCTGGAGCAGTACTTC
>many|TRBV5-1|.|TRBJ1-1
CASSLEGWARTENTEAFF
TGCGCCAGCAGCTTGGAGGGTTGGGCCAGGACAGAGAACACTGAAGCTTTCTTT
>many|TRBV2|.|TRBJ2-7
CASSDLANSYEQYF
TGTGCCAGCAGTGATCTTGCCAACTCCTACGAGCAGTACTTC
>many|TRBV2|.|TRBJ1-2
CASSDAGTYGYTF
TGTGCCAGCAGTGATGCAGGGACCTATGGCTACACCTTC
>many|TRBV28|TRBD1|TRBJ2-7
CASSGTGPYEQYF
TGTGCCAGCAGTGGGACAGGTCCCTACGAGCAGTACTTC
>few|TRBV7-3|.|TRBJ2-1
CASSPDYRSYNEQFF
TGTGCCAGCAGCCCGGACTATCGATCCTACAATGAGCAGTTCTTC
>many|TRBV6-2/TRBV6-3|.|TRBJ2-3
CASSFSPKKWQWTDTQYF
TGTGCCAGTTCGTTTTCACCGAAGAAGTGGCAGTGGACAGATACGCAGTATTTT
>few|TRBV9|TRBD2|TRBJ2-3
CASSVGGSLSTDTQYF
TGTGCCAGCAGCGTTGGCGGGAGCCTTAGCACAGATACGCAGTATTTT
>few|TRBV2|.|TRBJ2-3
CASSSIPGTSLADTQYF
TGTGCCAGCAGTTCTATACCCGGGACTTCGCTCGCAGATACGCAGTATTTT
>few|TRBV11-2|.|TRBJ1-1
CASSSPPGGGTEAFF
TGTGCCAGCAGCTCCCCTCCGGGGGGGGGCACTGAAGCTTTCTTT
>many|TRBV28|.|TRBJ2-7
CASSLLFPALNSYEQYF
TGTGCCAGCAGTTTATTATTCCCAGCGTTGAACTCCTACGAGCAGTACTTC
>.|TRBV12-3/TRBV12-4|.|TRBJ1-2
CASRGRGGPSYGYTF
TGTGCCAGCAGGGGACGGGGAGGTCCAAGCTATGGCTACACCTTC
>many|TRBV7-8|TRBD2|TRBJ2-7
CASRQGLAGGHYEQYF
TGTGCCAGCCGACAGGGACTAGCGGGAGGGCACTACGAGCAGTACTTC
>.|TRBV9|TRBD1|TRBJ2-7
CASSFPNRDRQYYEQYF
TGTGCCAGCAGCTTCCCGAACCGGGACAGGCAATACTACGAGCAGTACTTC
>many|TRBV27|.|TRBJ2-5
CASNADQETQYF
TGTGCCAGCAACGCCGACCAAGAGACCCAGTACTTC
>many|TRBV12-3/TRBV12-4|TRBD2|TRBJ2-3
CASSLRTSGRFDTQYF
TGTGCCAGCAGTTTACGGACTAGCGGGAGGTTCGATACGCAGTATTTT
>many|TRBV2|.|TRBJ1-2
CASSDPSTYGYTF
TGTGCCAGCAGTGATCCGTCTACCTATGGCTACACCTTC
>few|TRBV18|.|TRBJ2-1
CASSPLGLGDEQFF
TGTGCCAGCTCACCACTAGGCCTGGGGGATGAGCAGTTCTTC
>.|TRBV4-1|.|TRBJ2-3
CASGPLGLSTDTQYF
TGCGCCAGCGGCCCCCTCGGACTTAGCACAGATACGCAGTATTTT
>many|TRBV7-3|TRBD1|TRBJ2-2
CASSPGTAPTGELFF
TGTGCCAGCAGCCCAGGGACAGCGCCCACCGGGGAGCTGTTTTTT
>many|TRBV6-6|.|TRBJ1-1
CASSYSRRNTEAFF
TGTGCCAGCAGTTACTCGAGGCGAAACACTGAAGCTTTCTTT
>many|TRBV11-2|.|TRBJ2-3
CASSPGRDSYTDTQYF
TGTGCCAGCAGCCCGGGACGGGACTCCTACACAGATACGCAGTATTTT
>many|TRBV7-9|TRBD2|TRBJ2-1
CASSLAVAGGAYNEQFF
TGTGCCAGCAGCTTAGCCGTGGCGGGAGGGGCTTACAATGAGCAGTTCTTC
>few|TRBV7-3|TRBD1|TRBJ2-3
CASSSEGAGDTQYF
TGTGCCAGCAGCTCTGAGGGGGCCGGAGATACGCAGTATTTT
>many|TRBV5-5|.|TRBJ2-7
CASSLVNSYEQYF
TGTGCCAGCAGCTTGGTGAACTCCTACGAGCAGTACTTC
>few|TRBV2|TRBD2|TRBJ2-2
CASSGASGKGGELFF
TGTGCCAGCAGTGGGGCTAGCGGGAAGGGCGGGGAGCTGTTTTTT
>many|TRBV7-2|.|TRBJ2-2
CASSPGTYTGELFF
TGTGCCAGCAGCCCCGGGACTTACACCGGGGAGCTGTTTTTT
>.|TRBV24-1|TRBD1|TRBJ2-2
CATSHWTGNAGELFF
TGTGCCACCAGTCATTGGACAGGGAACGCCGGGGAGCTGTTTTTT
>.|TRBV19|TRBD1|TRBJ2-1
CASSRVWDRAYNEQFF
TGTGCCAGTAGTCGTGTGTGGGACAGGGCCTACAATGAGCAGTTCTTC
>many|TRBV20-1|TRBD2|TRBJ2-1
CSARGLAGVYEQFF
TGCAGTGCTAGGGGACTAGCGGGAGTATATGAGCAGTTCTTC
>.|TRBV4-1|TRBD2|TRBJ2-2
CASSQAGLASGRFTGELFF
TGCGCCAGCAGCCAAGCGGGGTTGGCTAGCGGGAGGTTTACCGGGGAGCTGTTTTTT
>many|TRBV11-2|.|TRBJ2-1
CASSLVGGVYYNEQFF
TGTGCCAGCAGCTTAGTGGGCGGGGTGTACTACAATGAGCAGTTCTTC
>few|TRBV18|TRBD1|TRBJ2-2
CASSIFVQGAHPTGELFF
TGTGCCAGCTCAATCTTCGTACAGGGGGCGCACCCCACCGGGGAGCTGTTTTTT
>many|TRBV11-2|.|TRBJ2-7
CASSPTRLARGSSAEQYF
TGTGCCAGCAGCCCCACGCGTCTGGCTCGCGGTTCATCGGCCGAGCAGTACTTC
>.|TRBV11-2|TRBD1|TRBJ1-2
CASSLVSSGGGYAF
TGTGCCAGCAGCTTAGTTTCGTCGGGAGGGGGCTACGCCTTC
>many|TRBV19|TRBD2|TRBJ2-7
CASTPSWTSRYEQYF
TGTGCCAGTACTCCAAGTTGGACTAGTCGGTACGAGCAGTACTTC